This T cell receptor beta chain was documented in a study of shared clonotypes between healthy human individuals. Sequenced by immunoSEQ multiplex PCR; TCRdb stores in-frame clones only, minus some. Seen here are approximately 2,300,000 clones, just under 95% observed once, and the top ten hold 0.37%. The CDR3 is made up of 18 amino acids. The V end was cut by 2 bases, the J end by 0 bases, with 14 bases between. CDR1 KGHSH and CDR2 LQKENI come from the germline V gene. Sequencing input: naive CD4+ T cells from PBMCs. Subset given: CD45RA+ positively selected. The V call is TRBV18, the J call TRBJ2-6, with D possibly matching TRBD1 (6 bases). This TCR came from a young man in good health. Some clones in this sample may be carry-over from other donors' samples. The CDR3 region has the DNA TGTGCCAGCTCACCAACGCCGGGACACGACTCTGGGGCCAACGTCCTGACTTTC. It translates to CASSPTPGHDSGANVLTF.